The TCR beta chain under discussion was sequenced for a study of blood T cells in healthy people across ages. A sample-barcoded 5' primer and a J-beta primer mix were used in a second PCR of roughly 6 to 12 cycles. TCRdb re-called the 5' RACE reads with MiXCR, one entry per CDR3 protein. The repertoire consists of some 920,000 distinct CDR3 sequences, with about 53% occurring once and the leading ten covering 20% to 25%. V lost 3 bases and J lost 5, with 11 bases in between. The CDR3 is made up of 13 amino acids. The rearrangement uses TRBV12-3 or TRBV12-4 and TRBJ2-7, with no clear D. Sequenced sample: blood. This TCR came from a woman in her sixties or seventies in good health. The CDR3 region has the DNA TGTGCCAGCAGTTTTGGAAGGCGAAACGAGCAGTACTTC. Protein: CASSFGRRNEQYF.